A selection of T cell receptor beta chains follows, all from one sample in a study of T cells in placental villitis. The repertoire was sequenced with immunoSEQ multiplex PCR; TCRdb's copy has only in-frame clones and lacks some. The sample includes 6,300 or so clones, 78% of them seen just once. The sequenced sample was placental tissue containing maternal and fetal cells. These receptor sequences come from a human patient with infectious villitis; the placental T cells may come from both mother and fetus. CDR3s include the opening cysteine and the closing phenylalanine or tryptophan. D genes are given only for firm matches. Rows give clone size only sometimes, using once, few, many, or a class for an expanded clone.

NA	NA	TRBV11-3	TRBJ2-1	TGTGCCAGCAGCTTAGATGAGGGCTTGTACAATGAGCAGTTCTTC	CASSLDEGLYNEQFF
NA	NA	TRBV4-1	TRBJ2-7	TGCGCCAGCAGCCAAGATTGGGTGCCTTTATCCTACGAGCAGTACTTC	CASSQDWVPLSYEQYF
TRBD2	NA	TRBV7-2	TRBJ2-7	TGTGCCAGCAGTCCCCGGACTAGCGGGGTTAGCTCCTACGAGCAGTACTTC	CASSPRTSGVSSYEQYF
NA	NA	TRBV9	TRBJ1-4	TGTGCCAGCAGCGTAGGGTGGGGGAGTAATGAAAAACTGTTTTTT	CASSVGWGSNEKLFF
NA	NA	TRBV22-1	TRBJ1-2	TGTCCTGGGAGACTAAGAGGAAAGCGAGAAAAGACCTATGGCTACACCTTC	CPGRLRGKREKTYGYTF
TRBD1	NA	TRBV3-1/TRBV3-2	TRBJ2-3	TGTGCCAGCAGCCAAGTAGGTACAGGGGGCGTCGACACAGATACGCAGTATTTT	CASSQVGTGGVDTDTQYF
TRBD2	once	TRBV2	TRBJ2-2	TGTGCCAGCAGTGGGTTAGCGGGGGTCGACACCGGGGAGCTGTTTTTT	CASSGLAGVDTGELFF
NA	few	TRBV3-1/TRBV3-2	TRBJ1-1	TGTGCCAGCAGCCCCACCTTGGGGGCTGAAGCTTTCTTT	CASSPTLGAEAFF
NA	NA	TRBV6-1	TRBJ1-1	TGTGCCAGCAGTGAACTTGGGAGTGGGAGGACTGAAGCTTTCTTT	CASSELGSGRTEAFF
TRBD1	NA	TRBV11-2	TRBJ2-1	TGTGCCAGCAGCCAAACCGACCGGACAGGGGGCAGGTCAGGTGAGCAGTTCTTC	CASSQTDRTGGRSGEQFF
NA	NA	TRBV7-3	TRBJ2-7	TGTGCCAGCAGCTTACACTCCTACGAGCAGTACTTC	CASSLHSYEQYF
NA	NA	TRBV6-2/TRBV6-3	TRBJ2-7	TGTGCCAGCAGTTATAAGGGGATCCTCTCCTACGAGCAGTACTTC	CASSYKGILSYEQYF
NA	NA	TRBV5-1	TRBJ1-6	TGCGCCAGCAGCTTGGCGAAGGAGGGGTCACCCCTCCACTTT	CASSLAKEGSPLHF
TRBD1	NA	TRBV7-9	TRBJ1-4	TGTGCCAGCAGCTCGGACAGGGCTGATGAAAAACTGTTTTTT	CASSSDRADEKLFF